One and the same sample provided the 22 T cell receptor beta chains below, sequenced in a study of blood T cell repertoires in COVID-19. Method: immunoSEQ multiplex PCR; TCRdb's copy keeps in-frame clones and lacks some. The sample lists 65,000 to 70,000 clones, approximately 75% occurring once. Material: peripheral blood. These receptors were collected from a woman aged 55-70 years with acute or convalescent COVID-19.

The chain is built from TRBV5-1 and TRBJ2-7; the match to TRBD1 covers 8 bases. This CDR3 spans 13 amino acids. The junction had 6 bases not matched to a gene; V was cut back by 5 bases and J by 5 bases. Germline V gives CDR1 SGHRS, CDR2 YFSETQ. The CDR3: CASSTDRVNEQYF. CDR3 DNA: TGCGCCAGCAGTACGGACAGGGTCAACGAGCAGTACTTC.

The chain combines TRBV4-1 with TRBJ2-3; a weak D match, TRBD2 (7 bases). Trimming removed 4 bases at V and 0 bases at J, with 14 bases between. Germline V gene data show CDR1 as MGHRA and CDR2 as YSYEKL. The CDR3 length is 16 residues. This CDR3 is CASSPLGGGSTDTQYF. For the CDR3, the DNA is TGCGCCAGCAGCCCCTTAGGGGGGGGCAGCACAGATACGCAGTATTTT.

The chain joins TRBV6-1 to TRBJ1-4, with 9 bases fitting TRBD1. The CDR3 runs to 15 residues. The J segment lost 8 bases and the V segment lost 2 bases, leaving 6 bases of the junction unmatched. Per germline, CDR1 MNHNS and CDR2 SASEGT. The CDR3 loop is CASSENPDRGEKLFF. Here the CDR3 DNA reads TGTGCCAGCAGTGAAAATCCGGACAGGGGCGAAAAACTGTTTTTT.

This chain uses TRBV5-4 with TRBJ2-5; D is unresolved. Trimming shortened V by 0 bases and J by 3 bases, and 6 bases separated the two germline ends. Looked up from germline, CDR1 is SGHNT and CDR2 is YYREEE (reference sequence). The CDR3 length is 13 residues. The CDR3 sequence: CASSLASKETQYF. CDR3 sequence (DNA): TGTGCCAGCAGCTTGGCCTCTAAAGAGACCCAGTACTTC.

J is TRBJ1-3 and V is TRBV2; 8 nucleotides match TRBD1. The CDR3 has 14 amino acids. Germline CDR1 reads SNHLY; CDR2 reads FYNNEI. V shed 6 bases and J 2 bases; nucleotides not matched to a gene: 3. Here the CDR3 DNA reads TGTGCCAGCAGCCTACAGGGGGCTGGAAACACCATATATTTT. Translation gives CASSLQGAGNTIYF. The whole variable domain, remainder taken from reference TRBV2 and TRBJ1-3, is EPEVTQTPSHQVTQMGQEVILRCVPISNHLYFYWYRQILGQKVEFLVSFYNNEISEKSEIFDDQFSVERPDGSNFTLKIRSTKLEDSAMYFCASSLQGAGNTIYFGEGSWLTVV.

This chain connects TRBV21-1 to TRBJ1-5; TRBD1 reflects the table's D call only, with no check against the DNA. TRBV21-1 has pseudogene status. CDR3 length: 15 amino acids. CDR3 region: CASSRRTGGNQPQHF. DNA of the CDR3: TGTGCCAGCAGCAGACGGACAGGGGGGAACCAGCCCCAGCATTTT.

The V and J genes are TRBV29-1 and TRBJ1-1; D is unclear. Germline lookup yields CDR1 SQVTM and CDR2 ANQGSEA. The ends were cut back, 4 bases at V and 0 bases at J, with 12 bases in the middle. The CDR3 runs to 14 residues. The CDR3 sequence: CSVGGLAVNTEAFF. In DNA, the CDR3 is TGCAGCGTTGGTGGCTTGGCGGTGAACACTGAAGCTTTCTTT.

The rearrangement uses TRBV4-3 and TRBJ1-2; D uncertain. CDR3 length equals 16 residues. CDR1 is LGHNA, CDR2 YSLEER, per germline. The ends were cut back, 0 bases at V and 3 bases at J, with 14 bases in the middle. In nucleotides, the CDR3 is TGCGCCAGCAGCCAAGATTCCAGATCCCATCACTATGGCTACACCTTC. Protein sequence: CASSQDSRSHHYGYTF.

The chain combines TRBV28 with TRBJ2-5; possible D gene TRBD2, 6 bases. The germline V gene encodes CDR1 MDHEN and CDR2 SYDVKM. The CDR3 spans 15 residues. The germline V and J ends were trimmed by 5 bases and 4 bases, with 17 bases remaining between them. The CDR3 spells CASSPIRHGGETQYF. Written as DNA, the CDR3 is TGTGCCAGCAGTCCCATTAGGCACGGGGGAGAGACCCAGTACTTC.

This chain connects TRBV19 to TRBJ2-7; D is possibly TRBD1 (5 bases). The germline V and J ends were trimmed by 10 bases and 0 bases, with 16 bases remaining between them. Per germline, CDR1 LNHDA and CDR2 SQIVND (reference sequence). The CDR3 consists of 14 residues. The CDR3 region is CATSLVGVSYEQYF. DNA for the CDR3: TGTGCCACCTCACTCGTAGGGGTCTCCTACGAGCAGTACTTC. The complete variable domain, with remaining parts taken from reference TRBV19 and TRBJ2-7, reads DGGITQSPKYLFRKEGQNVTLSCEQNLNHDAMYWYRQDPGQGLRLIYYSQIVNDFQKGDIAEGYSVSREKKESFPLTVTSAQKNPTAFYLCATSLVGVSYEQYFGPGTRLTVT.

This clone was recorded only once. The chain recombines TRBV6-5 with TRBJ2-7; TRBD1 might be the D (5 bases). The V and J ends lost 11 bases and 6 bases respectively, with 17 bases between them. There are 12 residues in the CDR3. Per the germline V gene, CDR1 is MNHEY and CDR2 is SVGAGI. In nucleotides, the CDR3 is TGTGCCTTACGGGCTACAGGCCCCGAGCAGTACTTC. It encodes CALRATGPEQYF.

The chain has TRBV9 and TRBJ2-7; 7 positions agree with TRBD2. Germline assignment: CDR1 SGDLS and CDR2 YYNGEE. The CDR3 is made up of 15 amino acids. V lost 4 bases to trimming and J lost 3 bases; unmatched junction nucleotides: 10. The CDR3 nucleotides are TGTGCCAGCAGCCCTAGCGGTAGGTCGAGCTACGAGCAGTACTTC. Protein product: CASSPSGRSSYEQYF.

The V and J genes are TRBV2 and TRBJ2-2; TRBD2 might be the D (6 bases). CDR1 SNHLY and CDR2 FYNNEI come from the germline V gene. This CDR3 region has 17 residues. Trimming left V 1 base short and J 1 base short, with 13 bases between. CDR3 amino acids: CASSEGELAENTGELFF. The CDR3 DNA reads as TGTGCCAGCAGTGAAGGTGAACTAGCTGAGAACACCGGGGAGCTGTTTTTT. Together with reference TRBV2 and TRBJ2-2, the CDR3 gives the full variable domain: EPEVTQTPSHQVTQMGQEVILRCVPISNHLYFYWYRQILGQKVEFLVSFYNNEISEKSEIFDDQFSVERPDGSNFTLKIRSTKLEDSAMYFCASSEGELAENTGELFFGEGSRLTVL.

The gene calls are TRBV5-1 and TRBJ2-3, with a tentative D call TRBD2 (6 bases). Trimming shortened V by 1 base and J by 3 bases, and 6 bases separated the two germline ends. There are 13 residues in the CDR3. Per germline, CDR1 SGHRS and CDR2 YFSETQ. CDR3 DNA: TGCGCCAGCAGCTTGCGGGGGACAGATACGCAGTATTTT. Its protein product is CASSLRGTDTQYF.

The CDR3 spells CASSLGIMCYEQYF. The CDR3 DNA is TGTGCCAGCAGCTTAGGTATTATGTGCTACGAGCAGTACTTC. The V gene is TRBV11-3, the J gene TRBJ2-7, with no clear D. Trimming cost V 1 base and J 3 bases, with 10 bases left between them. Germline CDR1 SGHNT, CDR2 YENEEA. The CDR3 covers 14 residues.

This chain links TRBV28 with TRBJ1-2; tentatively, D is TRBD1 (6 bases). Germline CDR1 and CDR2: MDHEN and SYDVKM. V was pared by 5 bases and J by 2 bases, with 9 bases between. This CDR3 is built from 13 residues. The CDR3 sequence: CASSRTVNYGYTF. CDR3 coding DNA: TGTGCCAGCAGTAGGACAGTCAACTATGGCTACACCTTC.

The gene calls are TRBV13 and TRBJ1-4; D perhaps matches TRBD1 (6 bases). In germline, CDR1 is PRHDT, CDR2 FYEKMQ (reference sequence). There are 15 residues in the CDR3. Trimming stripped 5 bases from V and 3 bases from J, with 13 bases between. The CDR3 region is CASSPTGLANEKLFF. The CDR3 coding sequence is TGTGCCAGCAGCCCCACAGGGTTAGCTAATGAAAAACTGTTTTTT.

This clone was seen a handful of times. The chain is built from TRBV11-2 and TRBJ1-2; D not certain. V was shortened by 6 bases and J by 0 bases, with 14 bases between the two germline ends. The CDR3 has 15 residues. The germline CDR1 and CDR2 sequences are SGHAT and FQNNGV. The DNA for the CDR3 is TGTGCCAGCAGTTTTGGGCGTCTTGCTAACTATGGCTACACCTTC. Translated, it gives CASSFGRLANYGYTF.

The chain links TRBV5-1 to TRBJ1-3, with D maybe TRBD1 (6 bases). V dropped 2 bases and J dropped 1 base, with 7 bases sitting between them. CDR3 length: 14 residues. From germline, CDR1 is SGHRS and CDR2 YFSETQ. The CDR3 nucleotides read TGCGCCAGCAGCTTACAGGGTTCTGGAAACACCATATATTTT. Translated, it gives CASSLQGSGNTIYF.

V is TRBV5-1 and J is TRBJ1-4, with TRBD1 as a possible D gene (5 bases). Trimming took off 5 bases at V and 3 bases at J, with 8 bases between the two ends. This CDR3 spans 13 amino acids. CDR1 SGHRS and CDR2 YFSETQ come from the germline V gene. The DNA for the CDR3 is TGCGCCAGCAGGGGGGGGGCTAATGAAAAACTGTTTTTT. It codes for CASRGGANEKLFF.

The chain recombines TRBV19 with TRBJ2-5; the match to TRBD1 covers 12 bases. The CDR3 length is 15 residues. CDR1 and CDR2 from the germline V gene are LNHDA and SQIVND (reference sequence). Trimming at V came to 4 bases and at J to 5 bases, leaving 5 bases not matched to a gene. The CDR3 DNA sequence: TGTGCCAGTAGTACCGGGACAGGGGGCGCGGAGACCCAGTACTTC. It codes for CASSTGTGGAETQYF.

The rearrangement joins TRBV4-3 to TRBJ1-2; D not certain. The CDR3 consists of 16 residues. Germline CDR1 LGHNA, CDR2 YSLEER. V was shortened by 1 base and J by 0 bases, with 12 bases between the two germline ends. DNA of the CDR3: TGCGCCAGCAGCCAAGCAGGACTGGGGTCTAACTATGGCTACACCTTC. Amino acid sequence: CASSQAGLGSNYGYTF.